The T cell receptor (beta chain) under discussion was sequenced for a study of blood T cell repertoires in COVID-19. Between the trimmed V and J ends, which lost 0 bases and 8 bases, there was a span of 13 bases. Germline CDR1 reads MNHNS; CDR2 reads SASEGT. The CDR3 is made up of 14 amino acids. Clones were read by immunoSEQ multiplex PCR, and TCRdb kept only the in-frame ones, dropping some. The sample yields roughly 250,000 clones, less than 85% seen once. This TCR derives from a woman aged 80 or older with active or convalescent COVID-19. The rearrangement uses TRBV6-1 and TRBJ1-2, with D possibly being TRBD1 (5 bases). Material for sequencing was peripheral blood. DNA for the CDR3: TGTGCCAGCAGTGAAGCTGGTCAGGGCCGCGGCTACACCTTC. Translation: CASSEAGQGRGYTF.